The following is a TCR beta chain sequence with its context. As yet, its antigen is unknown. This CDR3 comprises 15 residues. The ends were cut back, 6 bases at V and 2 bases at J, with 14 bases in the middle. Per the germline V gene, CDR1 is SGHAT and CDR2 is FQNNGV. The sample comes from a study of shared clonotypes between healthy human individuals. Study results and limitations: Larger richness was generally estimated for naive than memory subsets. Having only a few donors restricted how much genetic and exposure-history diversity was captured. It was observed that roughly 5.4% of naive CD4 clonotypes were shared across a few donors.

Sequencing used immunoSEQ multiplex PCR; TCRdb keeps in-frame clones, though not all of them. The sample has about 1 million clones, 65% to 75% seen once. Sequencing used memory CD4+ T cells sorted from blood. Subset given: CD45RA-negative fraction. This sequence originates from a man younger than 35 in good health. V is TRBV11-2 and J is TRBJ2-1; possibly TRBD2 for D (6 bases). CDR3 sequence (DNA): TGTGCCAGCAGTCGGATTAGCGGCCCCTACAATGAGCAGTTCTTC. Translating gives CASSRISGPYNEQFF.